This TCR beta chain was identified in a study of T cells after yellow fever vaccination. Study observations and caveats: Most clones from primary vaccination resurfaced after the booster (about 95% CD4, 88% CD8). Abundant bulk-population clonotypes could contaminate the FACS-sorted repertoires. Clonotypes appearing in both CD4 and CD8 compartments existed, and their share was small.

TCRdb reprocessed the 5' RACE reads via MiXCR and lists one record per CDR3 protein. The table shows roughly 350,000 distinct CDR3 sequences, with about 4% occurring only once. The V gene's germline CDR1 is MNHNY and CDR2 SVGAGI (reference sequence). Losses at the gene ends were 5 bases for V and 3 bases for J; bases not matched to a gene: 14. The CDR3 spans 17 residues. As regards this clonotype: Its target is not known.

The chain has TRBV6-6 and TRBJ1-1, with 8 nucleotides matching TRBD1. The origin of this receptor is a man between 18 and 35 years old who received the YFV17D yellow fever vaccine. Sequencing was performed on PBMCs, taken 5 days after the yellow fever booster vaccination. The CDR3 spells CASSQATGTGVDTEAFF. Here the CDR3 DNA reads TGTGCCAGCAGTCAAGCCACCGGGACAGGTGTCGACACTGAAGCTTTCTTT.